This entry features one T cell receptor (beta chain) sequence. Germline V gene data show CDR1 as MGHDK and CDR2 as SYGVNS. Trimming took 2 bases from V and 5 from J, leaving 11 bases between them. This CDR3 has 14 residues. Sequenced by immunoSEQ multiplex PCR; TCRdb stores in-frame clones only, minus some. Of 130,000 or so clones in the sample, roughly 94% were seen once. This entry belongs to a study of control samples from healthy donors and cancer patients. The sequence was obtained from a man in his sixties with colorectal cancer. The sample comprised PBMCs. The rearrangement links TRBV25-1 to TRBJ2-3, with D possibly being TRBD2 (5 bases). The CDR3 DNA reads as TGTGCCAGCAGTGAAGCCGGGGTGAAAGATACGCAGTATTTT. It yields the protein CASSEAGVKDTQYF.